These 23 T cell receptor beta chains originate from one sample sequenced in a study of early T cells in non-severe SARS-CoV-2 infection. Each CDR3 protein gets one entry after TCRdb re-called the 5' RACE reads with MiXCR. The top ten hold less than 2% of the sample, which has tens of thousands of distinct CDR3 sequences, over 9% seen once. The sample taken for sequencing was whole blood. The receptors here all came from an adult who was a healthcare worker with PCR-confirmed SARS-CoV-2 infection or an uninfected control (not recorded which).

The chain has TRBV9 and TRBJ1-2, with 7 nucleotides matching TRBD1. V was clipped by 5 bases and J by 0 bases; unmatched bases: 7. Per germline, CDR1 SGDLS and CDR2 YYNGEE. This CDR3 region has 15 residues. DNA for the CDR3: TGTGCCAGCAGTAGACAGGGAACCACTAACTATGGCTACACCTTC. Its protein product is CASSRQGTTNYGYTF.

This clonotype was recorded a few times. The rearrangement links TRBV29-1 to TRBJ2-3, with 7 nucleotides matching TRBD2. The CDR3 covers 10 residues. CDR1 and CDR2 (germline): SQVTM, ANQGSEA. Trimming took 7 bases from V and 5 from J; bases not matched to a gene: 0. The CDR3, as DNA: TGCAGCGGGGGGGGAGATACGCAGTATTTT. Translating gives CSGGGDTQYF.

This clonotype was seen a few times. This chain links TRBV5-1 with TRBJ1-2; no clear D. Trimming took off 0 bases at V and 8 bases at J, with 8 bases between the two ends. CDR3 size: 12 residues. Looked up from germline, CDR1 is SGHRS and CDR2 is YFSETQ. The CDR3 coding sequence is TGCGCCAGCAGCTTGGAAAGGGAGGGCTACACCTTC. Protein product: CASSLEREGYTF.

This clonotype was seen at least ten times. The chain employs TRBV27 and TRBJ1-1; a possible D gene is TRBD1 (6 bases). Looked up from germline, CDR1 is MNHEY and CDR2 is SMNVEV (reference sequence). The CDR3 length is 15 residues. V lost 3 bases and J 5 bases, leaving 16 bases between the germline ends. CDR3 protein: CASSFKGGKGTEAFF. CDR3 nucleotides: TGTGCCAGCAGTTTTAAGGGGGGAAAAGGGACTGAAGCTTTCTTT.

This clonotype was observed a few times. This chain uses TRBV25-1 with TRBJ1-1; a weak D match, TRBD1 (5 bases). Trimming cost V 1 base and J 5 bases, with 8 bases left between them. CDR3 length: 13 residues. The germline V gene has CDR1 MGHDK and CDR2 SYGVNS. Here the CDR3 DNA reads TGTGCCAGCAGTGAATCAGGGAAAACTGAAGCTTTCTTT. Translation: CASSESGKTEAFF.

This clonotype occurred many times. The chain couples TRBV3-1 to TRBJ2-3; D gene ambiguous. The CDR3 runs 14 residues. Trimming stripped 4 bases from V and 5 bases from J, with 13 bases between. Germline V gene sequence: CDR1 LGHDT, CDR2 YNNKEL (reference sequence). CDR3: CASSLRTIGDTQYF. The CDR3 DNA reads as TGTGCCAGCAGCCTCCGGACCATCGGAGATACGCAGTATTTT.

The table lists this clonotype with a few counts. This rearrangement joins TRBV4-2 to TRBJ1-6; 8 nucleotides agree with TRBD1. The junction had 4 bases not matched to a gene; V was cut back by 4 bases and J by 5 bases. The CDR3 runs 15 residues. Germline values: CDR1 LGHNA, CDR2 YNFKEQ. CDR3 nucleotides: TGTGCCAGCAGCCCCTTGGGACAGGATAATTCACCCCTCCACTTT. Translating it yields CASSPLGQDNSPLHF.

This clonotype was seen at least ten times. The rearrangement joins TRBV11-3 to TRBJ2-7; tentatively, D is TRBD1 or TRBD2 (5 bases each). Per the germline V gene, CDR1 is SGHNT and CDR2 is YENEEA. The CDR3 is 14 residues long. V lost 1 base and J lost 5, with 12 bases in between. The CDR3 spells CASSLGSKGHEQYF. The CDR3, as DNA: TGTGCCAGCAGCTTAGGATCTAAGGGACACGAGCAGTACTTC.

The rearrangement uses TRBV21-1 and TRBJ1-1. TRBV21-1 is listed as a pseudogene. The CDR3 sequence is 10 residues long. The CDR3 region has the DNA TGTGCCAGCCGTTCACGTGAAGCTTTCTTT. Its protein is CASRSREAFF.

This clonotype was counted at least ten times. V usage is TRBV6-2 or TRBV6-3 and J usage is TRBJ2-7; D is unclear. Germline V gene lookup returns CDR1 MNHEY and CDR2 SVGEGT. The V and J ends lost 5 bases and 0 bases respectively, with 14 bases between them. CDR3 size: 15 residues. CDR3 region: CASSNLRSSSYEQYF. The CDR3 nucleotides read TGTGCCAGCAGTAACCTTCGCTCAAGCTCCTACGAGCAGTACTTC.

The CDR3 region has the DNA TGTGCCAGCAGCTCGGGACAGGGACCGCTAAACACTGAAGCTTTCTTT. This codes for CASSSGQGPLNTEAFF. This chain connects TRBV12-3 or TRBV12-4 to TRBJ1-1; 9 positions match TRBD1. CDR3 size: 16 residues. The junction had 10 bases not matched to a gene; V was cut back by 6 bases and J by 2 bases.

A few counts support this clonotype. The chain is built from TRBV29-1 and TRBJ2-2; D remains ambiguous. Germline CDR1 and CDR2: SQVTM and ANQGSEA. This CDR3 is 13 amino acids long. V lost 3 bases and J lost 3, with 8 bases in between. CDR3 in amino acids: CSVDEGYTGELFF. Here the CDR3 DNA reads TGCAGCGTTGACGAAGGATACACCGGGGAGCTGTTTTTT.

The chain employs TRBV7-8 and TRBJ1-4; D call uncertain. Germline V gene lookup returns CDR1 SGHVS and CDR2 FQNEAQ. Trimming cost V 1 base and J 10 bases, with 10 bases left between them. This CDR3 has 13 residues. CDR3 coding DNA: TGTGCCAGCAGCTTAGGGTCCCCAGGAAAACTGTTTTTT. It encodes CASSLGSPGKLFF.

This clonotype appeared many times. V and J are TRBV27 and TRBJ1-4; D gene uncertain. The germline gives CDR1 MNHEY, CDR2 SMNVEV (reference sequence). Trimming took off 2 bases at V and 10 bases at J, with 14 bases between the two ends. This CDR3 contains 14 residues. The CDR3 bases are TGTGCCAGCAGTTTAGAGACCGGAATGGGAAAACTGTTTTTT. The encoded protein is CASSLETGMGKLFF.

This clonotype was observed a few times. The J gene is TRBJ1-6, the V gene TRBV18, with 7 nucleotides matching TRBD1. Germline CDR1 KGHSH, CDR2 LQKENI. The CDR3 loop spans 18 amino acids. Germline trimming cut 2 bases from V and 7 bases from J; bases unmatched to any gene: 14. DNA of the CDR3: TGTGCCAGCTCACCAATTTCACCGTCCGGGACAGCAAATTCACCCCTCCACTTT. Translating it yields CASSPISPSGTANSPLHF.

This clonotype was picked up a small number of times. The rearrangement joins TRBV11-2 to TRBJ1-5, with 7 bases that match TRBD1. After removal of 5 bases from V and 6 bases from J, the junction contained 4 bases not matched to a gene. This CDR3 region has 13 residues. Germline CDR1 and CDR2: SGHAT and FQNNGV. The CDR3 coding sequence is TGTGCCAGCAGCAAAGACAGGGTTCAGCCCCAGCATTTT. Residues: CASSKDRVQPQHF.

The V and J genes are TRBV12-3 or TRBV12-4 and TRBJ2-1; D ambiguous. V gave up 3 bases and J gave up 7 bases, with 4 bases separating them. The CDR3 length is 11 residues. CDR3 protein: CASSFVNEQFF. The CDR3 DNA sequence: TGTGCCAGCAGTTTCGTGAATGAGCAGTTCTTC.

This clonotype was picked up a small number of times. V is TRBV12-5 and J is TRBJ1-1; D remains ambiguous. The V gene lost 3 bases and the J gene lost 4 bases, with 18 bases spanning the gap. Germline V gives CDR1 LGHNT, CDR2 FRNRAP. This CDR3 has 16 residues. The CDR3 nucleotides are TGTGCTAGTGGTTTTCCCCCCTTCGACGTGGGCACTGAAGCTTTCTTT. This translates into CASGFPPFDVGTEAFF.

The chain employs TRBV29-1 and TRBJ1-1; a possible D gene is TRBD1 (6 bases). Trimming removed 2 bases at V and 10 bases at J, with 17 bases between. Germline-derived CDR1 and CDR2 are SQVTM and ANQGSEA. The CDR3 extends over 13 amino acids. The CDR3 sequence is CSVEPIWGHGAFF. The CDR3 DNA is TGCAGCGTTGAACCTATCTGGGGACATGGAGCTTTCTTT.

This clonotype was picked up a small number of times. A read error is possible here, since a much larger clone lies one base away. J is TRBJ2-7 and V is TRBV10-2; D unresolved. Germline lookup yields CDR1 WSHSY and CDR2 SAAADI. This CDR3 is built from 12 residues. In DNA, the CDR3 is TGCGCCTGCAGTGCCTTAGGCTACGAGCAGTACTTC. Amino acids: CACSALGYEQYF.

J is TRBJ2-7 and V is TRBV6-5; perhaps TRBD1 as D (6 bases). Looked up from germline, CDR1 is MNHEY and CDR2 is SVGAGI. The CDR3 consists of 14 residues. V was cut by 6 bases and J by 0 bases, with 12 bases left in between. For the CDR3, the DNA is TGTGCCAGCAGACACAGGGATCCCTCCTACGAGCAGTACTTC. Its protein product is CASRHRDPSYEQYF.

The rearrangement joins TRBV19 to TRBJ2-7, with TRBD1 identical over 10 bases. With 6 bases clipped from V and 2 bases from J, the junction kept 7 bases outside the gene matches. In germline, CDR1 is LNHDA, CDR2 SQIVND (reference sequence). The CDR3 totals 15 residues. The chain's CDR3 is CASSPGQGLTYEQYF. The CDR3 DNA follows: TGTGCCAGTAGCCCGGGACAGGGGTTGACCTACGAGCAGTACTTC.

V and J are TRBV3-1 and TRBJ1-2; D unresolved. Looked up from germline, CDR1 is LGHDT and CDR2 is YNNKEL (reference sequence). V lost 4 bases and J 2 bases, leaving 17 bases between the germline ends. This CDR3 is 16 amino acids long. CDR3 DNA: TGTGCCAGCAGCCCATGGACGGACCTGGCCAACTATGGCTACACCTTC. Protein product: CASSPWTDLANYGYTF.